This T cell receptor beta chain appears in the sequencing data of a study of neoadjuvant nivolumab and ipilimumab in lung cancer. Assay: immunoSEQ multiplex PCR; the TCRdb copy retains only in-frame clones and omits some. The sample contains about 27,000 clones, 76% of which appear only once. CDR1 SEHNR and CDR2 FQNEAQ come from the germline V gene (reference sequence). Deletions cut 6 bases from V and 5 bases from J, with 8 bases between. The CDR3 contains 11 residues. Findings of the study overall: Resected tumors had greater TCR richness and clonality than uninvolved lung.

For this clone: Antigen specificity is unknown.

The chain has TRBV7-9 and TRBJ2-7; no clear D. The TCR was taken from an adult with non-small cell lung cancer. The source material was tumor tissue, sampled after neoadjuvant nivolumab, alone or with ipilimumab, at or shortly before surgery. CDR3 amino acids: CASRERDEQYF. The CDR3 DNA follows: TGTGCCAGCAGAGAAAGGGACGAGCAGTACTTC.